These T cell receptor beta chains were read from a single sample in a study of T cell changes during pregnancy in multiple sclerosis. Some clones are missing from TCRdb's copy, which holds only in-frame ones; the method was immunoSEQ multiplex PCR. The data contain tens of thousands of clones, 92% of them singletons. The sample was peripheral blood, taken before pregnancy. The origin of the receptors is a female donor with multiple sclerosis, enrolled in a pregnancy study. Both conserved end residues are part of each CDR3. Fields, in order: V gene, clone size, J gene, D gene, CDR3 DNA, CDR3 protein. A D gene is named only where the DNA matches it firmly. Rows may omit the clone size; those that give it use once, few, many or a size class.

TRBV20-1	-	TRBJ2-5	-	TGCAGTGCCCCAACACAAGAGACCCAGTACTTC	CSAPTQETQYF
TRBV5-1	-	TRBJ1-5	-	TGCGCCAGCAGCCCCGGACAGTCCAATCAGCCCCAGCATTTT	CASSPGQSNQPQHF
TRBV18	once	TRBJ1-2	-	TGTGCCAGCTCACCTGGTCCGGATGGCTACACCTTC	CASSPGPDGYTF
TRBV19	-	TRBJ2-3	-	TGTGCCAGTAGTGCCCCGGGACAAACAACAGGAGATACGCAGTATTTT	CASSAPGQTTGDTQYF
TRBV10-3	few	TRBJ1-1	TRBD1	TGTGCCATCACTCAGACAGGGATGAACACTGAAGCTTTCTTT	CAITQTGMNTEAFF
TRBV7-8	-	TRBJ1-2	-	TGTGCCAGCAGGGGGTGGGGAGAGGGCTACACCTTC	CASRGWGEGYTF
TRBV11-2	-	TRBJ2-2	-	TGTGCCAGCAGCACCTACAGGGCCCCTGAGACCGGGGAGCTGTTTTTT	CASSTYRAPETGELFF
TRBV30	-	TRBJ2-3	-	TGTGCCTGGAGTGTTCGGAGGGACGTGACAGATACGCAGTATTTT	CAWSVRRDVTDTQYF
TRBV2	-	TRBJ2-7	-	TGTGCCAGCAGGGCGGACAGACCCTACGAGCAGTACTTC	CASRADRPYEQYF
TRBV6-1	few	TRBJ1-2	-	TGTGCCAGCAGTGAAGCGTCAGGACAGCCAGCCTATGGCTACACCTTC	CASSEASGQPAYGYTF
TRBV4-2	once	TRBJ2-5	-	TGTGCCAGCAGCCAAGATCGAGGTGTGGAGACCCAGTACTTC	CASSQDRGVETQYF
TRBV10-3	-	TRBJ2-1	-	TGTGCCATCAGGGGGGGAAGGGGCTCCTACAATGAGCAGTTCTTC	CAIRGGRGSYNEQFF
TRBV20-1	-	TRBJ1-2	-	TGCATGACGGGGTCTGGCTACACCTTC	CMTGSGYTF
TRBV27	-	TRBJ2-2	TRBD2	TGTGCCAGCAGTTTCCGGGGGGCGAACACCGGGGAGCTGTTTTTT	CASSFRGANTGELFF
TRBV6-6	-	TRBJ1-4	-	TGTGCCGCTCGAACAAATGGGGCCCGTGAAAAACTGTTTTTT	CAARTNGAREKLFF
TRBV18	-	TRBJ1-6	-	TGTGCCAGCTCACCAGGAGGGGAATATTCACCCCTCCACTTT	CASSPGGEYSPLHF
TRBV4-1	once	TRBJ1-1	-	TGCGCCAGCAGCCAGGAAGGGGTAGCAGCTTTCTTT	CASSQEGVAAFF
TRBV6-5	-	TRBJ1-2	TRBD1	TGTGCCAGCAGTCCCGCCGGGACAGGGAACTATGGCTACACCTTC	CASSPAGTGNYGYTF
TRBV5-6	-	TRBJ1-2	-	TGTGCCAGCAGCTTAAACAGTTGGTGGGGCTACACCTTC	CASSLNSWWGYTF
TRBV2	-	TRBJ2-5	-	TGTGCCAGCAGTGAATCCGGGACTTCAAAAGAGACCCAGTACTTC	CASSESGTSKETQYF
TRBV10-3	-	TRBJ1-1	-	TGTGCCATCAGTGTGGGGGGGGACGCATTTGAAGCTTTCTTT	CAISVGGDAFEAFF
TRBV18	-	TRBJ2-7	TRBD1	TGTGCCAGCTCACCGGGACAGGGGGCCTACGAGCAGTACTTC	CASSPGQGAYEQYF
TRBV5-1	-	TRBJ2-7	TRBD2	TGCGCCAGCAGCCTCGGGGGGGATCCATACGAGCAGTACTTC	CASSLGGDPYEQYF